The 20 T cell receptor beta chains reported below all come from one sample, sequenced in a study of blood T cell repertoires in COVID-19. Some clones are missing from TCRdb's copy, which holds only in-frame ones; the method was immunoSEQ multiplex PCR. This sample carries roughly 170,000 clones, about 86% of them seen once, and the ten largest clones take less than 25%. Material for sequencing was peripheral blood. The receptors come from a man aged 65 to 79 with active or convalescent COVID-19.

The chain recombines TRBV27 with TRBJ1-2; D gene ambiguous. The V and J ends lost 4 bases and 0 bases respectively, with 9 bases between them. The CDR3 is 14 amino acids. Germline V gene sequence: CDR1 MNHEY, CDR2 SMNVEV (reference sequence). The DNA for the CDR3 is TGTGCCAGCAGTTCCAGGTTACCTAACTATGGCTACACCTTC. Protein: CASSSRLPNYGYTF.

The chain couples TRBV6-2 or TRBV6-3 to TRBJ1-2; tentatively, D is TRBD1 (5 bases). The CDR3 totals 15 residues. V lost 4 bases and J lost 4, with 16 bases in between. Germline-derived CDR1 and CDR2 are MNHEY and SVGEGT. CDR3 nucleotide sequence: TGTGCCAGCAGTTCCATCTCGGTGGGGGGCTATGGCTACACCTTC. It codes for CASSSISVGGYGYTF.

The chain uses TRBV2 and TRBJ1-5; D is uncertain. Per the germline V gene, CDR1 is SNHLY and CDR2 is FYNNEI. CDR3 length: 13 residues. The V end lost 7 bases, the J end lost 5 bases, and 12 bases lay between the germline ends. CDR3 nucleotides: TGTGCCAGCACACTAGGAAGCGATCAGCCCCAGCATTTT. This codes for CASTLGSDQPQHF.

The CDR3 region has the DNA TGTGCCAGCAGCCCCCTAGCGGGACAGCTGCAGACCCAGTACTTC. It specifies CASSPLAGQLQTQYF. The gene calls are TRBV3-1 (or the pseudogene TRBV3-2) and TRBJ2-5; 9 bases match TRBD2. V was clipped by 4 bases and J by 6 bases; unmatched bases: 9. CDR1 is LGHDT and CDR2 is YNNKEL in the germline V gene (reference sequence). The CDR3 spans 15 residues.

The V and J genes are TRBV6-5 and TRBJ1-2; 8 bases align to TRBD1. Germline V gene data show CDR1 as MNHEY and CDR2 as SVGAGI. This CDR3 comprises 15 residues. The V segment lost 0 bases and the J segment 8 bases; nucleotides outside the gene matches: 8. In DNA, the CDR3 is TGTGCCAGCAGTTACTCGGCAGGGGGCGCGGGGGGCTACACCTTC. Translating gives CASSYSAGGAGGYTF.

This clone was counted a single time. The sample contains more than one DNA sequence encoding this CDR3. This chain links TRBV18 with TRBJ1-1; the D gene is possibly TRBD1 (5 bases). Germline assignment: CDR1 KGHSH and CDR2 LQKENI. V was cut by 6 bases and J by 1 base, with 9 bases left in between. The CDR3 is 13 residues long. The CDR3 nucleotides are TGTGCCAGCTCTCCGGACAAGAACACTGAAGCTTTCTTT. This sequence encodes CASSPDKNTEAFF.

This clone has a handful of counts. The rearrangement joins TRBV10-3 to TRBJ1-1, with D hard to call. CDR1 is ENHRY, CDR2 SYGVKD, per germline. This CDR3 has 13 amino acids. V was pared by 4 bases and J by 3 bases, with 9 bases between. This chain's CDR3 is CAISGEGDTEAFF. CDR3 sequence (DNA): TGTGCCATCAGTGGGGAGGGCGACACTGAAGCTTTCTTT.

The rearrangement uses TRBV4-3 and TRBJ2-1; 13 bases line up with TRBD2. Unmatched junction bases numbered 5, after V lost 4 bases and J lost 5 bases. This CDR3 has 16 residues. In germline, CDR1 is LGHNA, CDR2 YSLEER. Here the CDR3 reads CASSLQLAGGNNEQFF. In nucleotides, the CDR3 is TGCGCCAGCAGCCTGCAACTAGCGGGAGGGAACAATGAGCAGTTCTTC.

This chain uses TRBV6-1 with TRBJ1-5; possible D gene TRBD1, 6 bases. V dropped 1 base and J dropped 6 bases, with 10 bases sitting between them. The length of the CDR3 is 14 residues. The germline V gene has CDR1 MNHNS and CDR2 SASEGT. CDR3 DNA: TGTGCCAGCAGTGAAGGGGGAGGGGGTCAGCCCCAGCATTTT. Translating it yields CASSEGGGGQPQHF.

The rearrangement links TRBV6-6 to TRBJ1-1; D possibly corresponds to TRBD1 (5 bases). This CDR3 spans 14 amino acids. Germline CDR1 and CDR2: MNHNY and SVGAGI (reference sequence). V shed 0 bases and J shed 6 bases, with 11 bases lying between them. The CDR3, as DNA: TGTGCCAGCAGTTACTCTGGGGGGTTCTCTGAAGCTTTCTTT. Protein sequence: CASSYSGGFSEAFF.

The J gene is TRBJ2-3, the V gene TRBV7-3; 8 bases are a match to TRBD1. The CDR3 sequence is 18 residues long. The junction had 15 bases not matched to a gene; V was cut back by 1 base and J by 6 bases. Germline V gene data show CDR1 as SGHTA and CDR2 as FQGTGA. The CDR3 region is CASSLRGGDRRGSDTQYF. The CDR3 DNA follows: TGTGCCAGCAGCTTAAGGGGTGGGGACAGGAGAGGGAGCGATACGCAGTATTTT.

The rearrangement joins TRBV18 to TRBJ2-1; D not resolved. CDR3 length equals 16 residues. Trimming removed 0 bases from V and 0 bases from J, with 9 bases in between. Looked up from germline, CDR1 is KGHSH and CDR2 is LQKENI. The CDR3 DNA sequence: TGTGCCAGCTCACCACCCGATACGAGCTCCTACAATGAGCAGTTCTTC. It codes for CASSPPDTSSYNEQFF.

This clone was seen only once. The chain is built from TRBV18 and TRBJ2-5; TRBD2 might be the D (6 bases). CDR1 KGHSH and CDR2 LQKENI come from the germline V gene. Trimming cost V 6 bases and J 5 bases, with 13 bases left between them. The CDR3 consists of 13 residues. Written as DNA, the CDR3 is TGTGCCAGCTCCCAGCGACTAGGGGAGACCCAGTACTTC. It is translated as CASSQRLGETQYF.

J is TRBJ2-3 and V is TRBV5-1, with 10 nucleotides matching TRBD2. This CDR3 has 15 residues. The J segment lost 4 bases and the V segment lost 4 bases, leaving 6 bases of the junction unmatched. Germline values: CDR1 SGHRS, CDR2 YFSETQ. The CDR3 DNA sequence: TGCGCCAGCAGCCCCCTGGGACTAGCGCCAGATACGCAGTATTTT. Translation gives CASSPLGLAPDTQYF.

This clone has only one observation. This chain joins TRBV5-1 and TRBJ2-2, with D maybe TRBD1 (6 bases). The V end was cut by 1 base, the J end by 3 bases, with 10 bases between. Looked up from germline, CDR1 is SGHRS and CDR2 is YFSETQ. The CDR3 contains 15 residues. The CDR3 loop is CASSLSAGDTGELFF. The CDR3 DNA sequence: TGCGCCAGCAGCTTGTCGGCAGGGGACACCGGGGAGCTGTTTTTT.

The chain combines TRBV5-1 with TRBJ1-4, with 8 bases fitting TRBD1. The CDR3 consists of 16 residues. Germline-derived CDR1 and CDR2 are SGHRS and YFSETQ. The J segment lost 2 bases and the V segment lost 3 bases, leaving 6 bases of the junction unmatched. CDR3 nucleotide sequence: TGCGCCAGCAGCTCGGGCGACAGGGGTACTAATGAAAAACTGTTTTTT. This encodes CASSSGDRGTNEKLFF. The full variable domain, with the rest looked up from reference TRBV5-1 and TRBJ1-4, is KAGVTQTPRYLIKTRGQQVTLSCSPISGHRSVSWYQQTPGQGLQFLFEYFSETQRNKGNFPGRFSGRQFSNSRSEMNVSTLELGDSALYLCASSSGDRGTNEKLFFGSGTQLSVL.

The sample holds one count of this clone. The CDR3 spells CASSPGQQDQPQHF. DNA for the CDR3: TGTGCCAGCTCACCGGGACAGCAGGATCAGCCCCAGCATTTT. The chain joins TRBV18 to TRBJ1-5; 7 bases agree with TRBD1. Germline CDR1 is KGHSH and CDR2 is LQKENI. V lost 3 bases to trimming and J lost 5 bases; unmatched junction nucleotides: 4. CDR3 length: 14 amino acids. The full variable domain, with the rest looked up from reference TRBV18 and TRBJ1-5, is NAGVMQNPRHLVRRRGQEARLRCSPMKGHSHVYWYRQLPEEGLKFMVYLQKENIIDESGMPKERFSAEFPKEGPSILRIQQVVRGDSAAYFCASSPGQQDQPQHFGDGTRLSIL.

The J gene is TRBJ1-2, the V gene TRBV7-9; the D is unclear. Trimming took off 5 bases at V and 0 bases at J, with 13 bases between the two ends. The CDR3 spans 15 residues. Germline values: CDR1 SEHNR, CDR2 FQNEAQ (reference sequence). The CDR3 spells CASSQGSGTNYGYTF. In DNA, the CDR3 is TGTGCCAGCAGCCAAGGGTCGGGAACTAACTATGGCTACACCTTC.

This clone was detected once. The rearrangement uses TRBV5-4 and TRBJ2-1; 12 nucleotides agree with TRBD2. CDR3 length: 14 residues. With 1 base clipped from V and 11 bases from J, the junction kept 4 bases outside the gene matches. Germline V gene data show CDR1 as SGHNT and CDR2 as YYREEE (reference sequence). CDR3 region: CASSLLLAGGQQFF. CDR3 DNA sequence: TGTGCCAGCAGCTTGTTACTAGCGGGAGGCCAGCAGTTCTTC.

V and J are TRBV5-6 and TRBJ2-2, with 7 nucleotides matching TRBD1. Germline-derived CDR1 and CDR2 are SGHDT and YYEEEE. V lost 4 bases to trimming and J lost 5 bases; unmatched junction nucleotides: 8. CDR3 size: 15 residues. The CDR3 DNA is TGTGCCAGCAGCCGAACAGGGGCAGGAACCGGGGAGCTGTTTTTT. This encodes CASSRTGAGTGELFF.